The rows below give T cell receptor beta chains drawn from one sample of a study of shared clonotypes between healthy human individuals. Profiled with immunoSEQ multiplex PCR; TCRdb holds only in-frame clones, not every one. The table has 550,000 to 800,000 clones, about 74% seen once. The sequenced sample was memory CD4+ T cells sorted from blood. These receptors were obtained from a woman aged 25 to 39 in good health. CDR3s include the opening cysteine and the closing phenylalanine or tryptophan. A D gene is named only where the DNA matches it firmly. Size values are once, few and many counts, or a class for expanded clones, and some rows have none.

clone size: .; J gene: TRBJ2-2; V gene: TRBV27; D gene: TRBD1; CDR3 DNA: TGTGCCAGTACACCTTCCGGGACAGGGGGTAACGGGGAGCTGTTTTTT; CDR3 protein: CASTPSGTGGNGELFF
clone size: once; J gene: TRBJ2-7; V gene: TRBV18; D gene: TRBD2; CDR3 DNA: TGTGCCAGCTCACCATTTCAGGCTAGCGGGAGACATTTCGAGCAGTACTTC; CDR3 protein: CASSPFQASGRHFEQYF
clone size: few; J gene: TRBJ2-7; V gene: TRBV5-1; D gene: TRBD2; CDR3 DNA: TGCGCCAGCAGTTCCGGGACTAGATCCTACGAGCAGTACTTC; CDR3 protein: CASSSGTRSYEQYF
clone size: .; J gene: TRBJ2-1; V gene: TRBV4-2; D gene: TRBD2; CDR3 DNA: TGTGCCAGCAGCCAAGCTCGGACTAGCGGGAGGAGGAATGAGCAGTTCTTC; CDR3 protein: CASSQARTSGRRNEQFF
clone size: few; J gene: TRBJ1-2; V gene: TRBV28; D gene: TRBD1; CDR3 DNA: TGTGCCAGCAGCCTTGGGACAGGGAATGGCTACACCTTC; CDR3 protein: CASSLGTGNGYTF
clone size: once; J gene: TRBJ1-1; V gene: TRBV27; D gene: .; CDR3 DNA: TGTGCCAGCAGTCTACAGGGCACCTCGAACACTGAAGCTTTCTTT; CDR3 protein: CASSLQGTSNTEAFF
clone size: .; J gene: TRBJ2-2; V gene: TRBV6-1; D gene: .; CDR3 DNA: TGTGCCAGCAGTGACTGGCACCCCACGAACACCGGGGAGCTGTTTTTT; CDR3 protein: CASSDWHPTNTGELFF
clone size: once; J gene: TRBJ1-5; V gene: TRBV19; D gene: .; CDR3 DNA: TGTGCCAGTAGTCGCCTCCGGGACACGGATCCGCCCCAGCATTTT; CDR3 protein: CASSRLRDTDPPQHF
clone size: .; J gene: TRBJ2-3; V gene: TRBV12-2; D gene: .; CDR3 DNA: TGTGCAAGTCGCTTCCCGGGACTACCTCCAGGGGGTACTAGCACAGATACGCAGTATTTT; CDR3 protein: CASRFPGLPPGGTSTDTQYF
clone size: few; J gene: TRBJ2-5; V gene: TRBV5-1; D gene: TRBD1; CDR3 DNA: TGCGCCAGCAGCAAAACAGGGGGTATAGAGACCCAGTACTTC; CDR3 protein: CASSKTGGIETQYF
clone size: .; J gene: TRBJ2-2; V gene: TRBV29-1; D gene: .; CDR3 DNA: TGCAGCGTTGAAGACGGCGGATTCAACACCGGGGAGCTGTTTTTT; CDR3 protein: CSVEDGGFNTGELFF
clone size: once; J gene: TRBJ1-5; V gene: TRBV6-5; D gene: .; CDR3 DNA: TGTGCCAGCAGCCTACAGCCAGATAGCAATCAGCCCCAGCATTTT; CDR3 protein: CASSLQPDSNQPQHF
clone size: .; J gene: TRBJ2-3; V gene: TRBV2; D gene: TRBD2; CDR3 DNA: TGTGCCAGCAGTGAGTTAGCGGGAAACTTGGCAGATACGCAGTATTTT; CDR3 protein: CASSELAGNLADTQYF
clone size: .; J gene: TRBJ1-2; V gene: TRBV19; D gene: .; CDR3 DNA: TGTGCCAGTAACAACCACGGGGGCCTCTATGGCTACACCTTC; CDR3 protein: CASNNHGGLYGYTF
clone size: .; J gene: TRBJ2-7; V gene: TRBV19; D gene: .; CDR3 DNA: TGTGCCAGTAGTTTCGGAGACAGTACCATCTACGAGCAGTACTTC; CDR3 protein: CASSFGDSTIYEQYF
clone size: .; J gene: TRBJ2-3; V gene: TRBV7-9; D gene: TRBD2; CDR3 DNA: TGTGCCAGCAGTTTATCCGTAGCGGGGGCTGATACGCAGTATTTT; CDR3 protein: CASSLSVAGADTQYF
clone size: .; J gene: TRBJ1-2; V gene: TRBV11-2; D gene: TRBD1; CDR3 DNA: TGTGCCAGCAGCCAAACAGGGGACGGCTACACCTTC; CDR3 protein: CASSQTGDGYTF
clone size: .; J gene: TRBJ1-1; V gene: TRBV6-5; D gene: TRBD1; CDR3 DNA: TGTGCCAGCAGCCCTCGGGACAGGGGGCCTGAAGCTTTCTTT; CDR3 protein: CASSPRDRGPEAFF
clone size: .; J gene: TRBJ2-7; V gene: TRBV28; D gene: TRBD2; CDR3 DNA: TGTGCCAGCAGTTCTCCTCCGGGACTAGCGGGAGTCCCCCCCTTCTACGAGCAGTACTTC; CDR3 protein: CASSSPPGLAGVPPFYEQYF
clone size: .; J gene: TRBJ2-2; V gene: TRBV19; D gene: TRBD2; CDR3 DNA: TGTGCCAGTAGCCCTGACCTAGCGGGAGGGCCTGGGGAGCTGTTTTTT; CDR3 protein: CASSPDLAGGPGELFF
clone size: .; J gene: TRBJ1-2; V gene: TRBV30; D gene: .; CDR3 DNA: TGTGCCTGGAGTGGAGGGGCAGGGGGCTACACCTTC; CDR3 protein: CAWSGGAGGYTF
clone size: .; J gene: TRBJ1-1; V gene: TRBV6-1; D gene: .; CDR3 DNA: TGTGCCAGCACCATGCAGCTAGGAAGCCCCACTGAAGCTTTCTTT; CDR3 protein: CASTMQLGSPTEAFF
clone size: .; J gene: TRBJ2-1; V gene: TRBV6-1; D gene: .; CDR3 DNA: TGTGCCAGCAGTGTATTCGACACCTCCGGAAATGAGCAGTTCTTC; CDR3 protein: CASSVFDTSGNEQFF
clone size: .; J gene: TRBJ2-1; V gene: TRBV7-2; D gene: TRBD2; CDR3 DNA: TGTGCCAGCAGCTCTTCTGGACTAGCGACGCGACTATACAATGAGCAGTTCTTC; CDR3 protein: CASSSSGLATRLYNEQFF
clone size: .; J gene: TRBJ2-7; V gene: TRBV27; D gene: TRBD2; CDR3 DNA: TGTGCCAGCAGTCCACGAAAGAACAGCGGGGTAGCCTACGAGCAGTACTTC; CDR3 protein: CASSPRKNSGVAYEQYF
clone size: .; J gene: TRBJ2-7; V gene: TRBV9; D gene: .; CDR3 DNA: TGTGCCAGCAGCCCCCCGGGAACTCACTACGAGCAGTACTTC; CDR3 protein: CASSPPGTHYEQYF
clone size: .; J gene: TRBJ2-3; V gene: TRBV4-1; D gene: .; CDR3 DNA: TGCGCCAGCAGCTATACCGGACGCCCTAGCACAGATACGCAGTATTTT; CDR3 protein: CASSYTGRPSTDTQYF